This T cell receptor beta chain was captured by sequencing in a study of OX40 agonist ivuxolimab in advanced cancers. Across the study: Ivuxolimab, an antibody that agonizes OX40 (CD134), was administered to the patients. Two patients with cutaneous melanoma and one with hepatocellular carcinoma, three in total, showed partial responses. General study results and limits: At 0.1 to 3.0 mg/kg and by week 6, clonal expansion occurred in CD4+ and CD8+ blood T cells.

As regards this clone: Its antigen is still unknown.

TCRdb's table, derived via immunoSEQ multiplex PCR, lists solely in-frame clones and lacks some. The sample yields 45,000 to 65,000 clones, 80% to 90% seen once. Blood draws occurred at baseline, cycle 4 day 1, and cycle 7 day 1. This CDR3 is built from 17 residues. Germline V gene data show CDR1 as SEHNR and CDR2 as FQNEAQ (reference sequence). The rearrangement joins TRBV7-9 to TRBJ2-5; 9 bases agree with TRBD1. With the DNA end fitting TRBJ2-7 better, the J assignment may be wrong. The source is an adult with an advanced solid tumor such as melanoma, head and neck, liver or kidney cancer. The sequencing here drew on CD4+ or CD8+ T cells sorted from blood, taken in a trial of the OX40 agonist ivuxolimab. CDR3 sequence reads: CASSLGTGAPISYEQYF. The CDR3, as DNA: TGTGCCAGCAGCTTAGGGACAGGGGCTCCGATCTCCTACGAGCAGTACTTC.